Below are 30 T cell receptor beta chains sequenced from a single sample in a study of molecular identifiers for immune sequencing clone quantification. MiXCR was run by TCRdb on the PCR reads, yielding one entry per CDR3 protein. This table holds about 630,000 distinct CDR3 sequences, less than 30% found once. Sequencing was carried out using naive CD8+ T cells from blood, with Jurkat cell RNA spiked in. Subset reported: FACS-sorted CD8+CD4-CCR7+CD45RA+ naive T cells. The receptors stem from a human donor in good health. Some libraries in this study had Jurkat cell RNA spiked in.

There are many counts of this clonotype. The chain links TRBV5-1 to TRBJ1-5; TRBD1 aligns across 8 bases. V gave up 0 bases and J gave up 5 bases; unmatched junction bases: 4. Germline V gene lookup returns CDR1 SGHRS and CDR2 YFSETQ. The CDR3 length is 15 residues. The CDR3 region is CASSLGTGRDQPQHF. CDR3 DNA sequence: TGCGCCAGCAGCTTGGGGACAGGGCGCGATCAGCCCCAGCATTTT.

Many counts were recorded for this clonotype. This chain links TRBV7-6 with TRBJ2-3; the match to TRBD2 covers 7 bases. J lost 5 bases, V lost 5 bases, and 13 bases had no gene match. The CDR3 totals 16 residues. Germline values: CDR1 SGHVS, CDR2 FNYEAQ. This chain's CDR3 is CASSPSVGGPIDTQYF. The CDR3 nucleotides read TGTGCCAGCAGCCCCTCTGTGGGAGGGCCAATAGATACGCAGTATTTT.

This clonotype was seen only a few times. V usage is TRBV28 and J usage is TRBJ1-5, with 11 bases aligning to TRBD1. CDR1 is MDHEN and CDR2 is SYDVKM in the germline V gene. This CDR3 is built from 14 residues. Trimming removed 4 bases from V and 5 bases from J; junction bases left unmatched: 1. The CDR3 sequence is CASSWTGGYQPQHF. Here the CDR3 DNA reads TGTGCCAGCAGTTGGACAGGGGGCTATCAGCCCCAGCATTTT.

This clonotype occurred many times. CDR3 sequence (DNA): TGTGCCAGTAGTATTTCTACCGGGCCCGGGGAGCTGTTTTTT. It is translated as CASSISTGPGELFF. The V call is TRBV19, the J call TRBJ2-2; D uncertain. The CDR3 has 14 residues. The V and J ends lost 3 bases and 6 bases respectively, with 11 bases between them. The germline CDR1 and CDR2 sequences are LNHDA and SQIVND (reference sequence).

This clonotype has ten or more counts. This rearrangement joins TRBV25-1 to TRBJ2-5; D might be TRBD2 (5 bases). Trimming took 4 bases from V and 7 from J, leaving 16 bases between them. The CDR3 is 14 amino acids. Per the germline V gene, CDR1 is MGHDK and CDR2 is SYGVNS. CDR3 sequence (DNA): TGTGCCAGCAGTGGAGTTACACTCGGGGTGACCCAGTACTTC. It yields the protein CASSGVTLGVTQYF.

As regards this clonotype: Being one base from a much bigger clone, this may be a read error. The conserved phenylalanine or tryptophan normally closing the CDR3 is absent here, so this likely arose from a read error. This rearrangement joins TRBV28 to TRBJ2-7; a weak D match, TRBD2 (7 bases). The CDR3 has 15 residues. V was clipped by 6 bases and J by 4 bases, with 19 bases between them. CDR1 MDHEN and CDR2 SYDVKM come from the germline V gene. The CDR3 here is CASSLRGGPSYEQYL. As DNA, the CDR3 is TGTGCCAGCAGCCTCAGGGGAGGGCCTTCTTACGAGCAGTACCTC.

This clonotype was seen only a few times. The rearrangement joins TRBV21-1 to TRBJ2-1; TRBD2 reflects the table's D call only, with no check against the DNA. TRBV21-1 is annotated as a pseudogene. This CDR3 spans 20 amino acids. This CDR3 is CASSKRVKPRPKLSYNEQFF. In DNA form, the CDR3 reads TGTGCCAGCAGCAAACGAGTGAAGCCTAGACCCAAACTCTCCTACAATGAGCAGTTCTTC.

This clonotype was observed at least ten times. The chain links TRBV9 to TRBJ2-7; D gene unclear. CDR1 and CDR2 from the germline V gene are SGDLS and YYNGEE. Trimming cost V 0 bases and J 4 bases, with 11 bases left between them. This CDR3 has 14 residues. DNA for the CDR3: TGTGCCAGCAGCGTAGGGGCCGGAGAGTACGAGCAGTACTTC. Its protein is CASSVGAGEYEQYF.

This clonotype has just a few counts. This chain joins TRBV19 and TRBJ1-1; TRBD1 matches at 7 bases. CDR1 and CDR2 from the germline V gene are LNHDA and SQIVND (reference sequence). There are 12 residues in the CDR3. V gave up 7 bases and J gave up 4 bases; unmatched junction bases: 3. The CDR3 DNA follows: TGTGCCAGTATAGCAGGGGGCACTGAAGCTTTCTTT. Its translation: CASIAGGTEAFF.

This clonotype has a count of ten or more. The rearrangement uses TRBV5-6 and TRBJ1-4; possibly TRBD1 for D (6 bases). CDR3 size: 15 residues. Trimming took off 0 bases at V and 3 bases at J, with 9 bases between the two ends. Per germline, CDR1 SGHDT and CDR2 YYEEEE. The CDR3 loop reads CASSLGGGSNEKLFF. In DNA form, the CDR3 reads TGTGCCAGCAGCTTGGGAGGGGGTTCTAATGAAAAACTGTTTTTT.

This clonotype has a count of ten or more. The rearrangement uses TRBV29-1 and TRBJ2-3; TRBD1 is a possible D gene (5 bases). V was shortened by 6 bases and J by 2 bases, with 18 bases between the two germline ends. The CDR3 runs to 15 residues. From germline, CDR1 is SQVTM and CDR2 ANQGSEA. Written as DNA, the CDR3 is TGCAGCGTGGTAGGACACAACTATTTCACAGATACGCAGTATTTT. This codes for CSVVGHNYFTDTQYF.

In regard to this clonotype: Since the CDR3 does not end with the conserved phenylalanine or tryptophan, this likely comes from a read error. The V and J genes are TRBV25-1 and TRBJ1-1, with TRBD1 matching 7 bases. The CDR3 has 14 amino acids. CDR1 is MGHDK, CDR2 SYGVNS, per germline. CDR3 loop: CASSKYRGSTEAFL. DNA of the CDR3: TGTGCCAGCAGTAAATACAGGGGAAGCACTGAAGCTTTCCTT.

This clonotype has just one count. The CDR3 bases are TGTGCCAGCAGTGCTTTTTCCGCGCAGTACTTC. Translated: CASSAFSAQYF. The J gene is TRBJ2-7, the V gene TRBV25-1, with no clear D. Looked up from germline, CDR1 is MGHDK and CDR2 is SYGVNS. Deletions cut 4 bases from V and 9 bases from J, with 10 bases between. CDR3 length: 11 residues.

This clonotype has a handful of counts. The V and J genes are TRBV27 and TRBJ2-7; TRBD2 matches at 8 bases. Germline CDR1 MNHEY, CDR2 SMNVEV (reference sequence). The CDR3 consists of 15 residues. Losses at the gene ends were 3 bases for V and 1 base for J; bases not matched to a gene: 5. The CDR3 sequence: CASSLSSGPSYEQYF. The DNA of the CDR3 is TGTGCCAGCAGTTTGTCTAGCGGGCCGTCCTACGAGCAGTACTTC.

This chain joins TRBV14 and TRBJ1-6; D is ambiguous. V lost 4 bases, J lost 7 bases, and 8 bases lay in between. The CDR3 is 13 amino acids. CDR1 and CDR2 from the germline V gene are SGHDN and FVKESK. DNA for the CDR3: TGTGCCAGCAGCCTAGTAAGCAATTCACCCCTCCACTTT. This translates into CASSLVSNSPLHF. The full variable domain, in which reference TRBV14 and TRBJ1-6 provide the parts outside the CDR3, is EAGVTQFPSHSVIEKGQTVTLRCDPISGHDNLYWYRRVMGKEIKFLLHFVKESKQDESGMPNNRFLAERTGGTYSTLKVQPAELEDSGVYFCASSLVSNSPLHFGNGTRLTVT.

As for this clonotype: A junction boundary mismatches the germline segment, possibly from a read error. The genes are TRBV7-6 and TRBJ1-4; no definite D call. Germline CDR1 is SGHVS and CDR2 is FNYEAQ. The CDR3 extends over 15 amino acids. CDR3 loop: CASGLEGATNEKLFF. The CDR3 region has the DNA TGTGCCAGCGGCTTAGAGGGAGCAACTAATGAAAAACTGTTTTTT.

A note on this clonotype: At one end, the junction sequence differs from germline, possibly due to a read error. J is TRBJ2-1 and V is TRBV4-3; D ambiguous. The CDR3 length is 13 residues. Per the germline V gene, CDR1 is LGHNA and CDR2 is YSLEER. The CDR3: CASSQGSNNEQLF. The CDR3 DNA reads TGCGCCAGCAGCCAAGGGTCCAACAATGAGCAGCTCTTC.

This chain connects TRBV4-3 to TRBJ1-5; D is unclear. V was clipped by 0 bases and J by 0 bases, with 3 bases between them. The germline CDR1 and CDR2 sequences are LGHNA and YSLEER. The CDR3 length is 14 residues. The CDR3 bases are TGCGCCAGCAGCCAAGACTGTAGCAATCAGCCCCAGCATTTT. It yields the protein CASSQDCSNQPQHF.

At least ten counts were recorded for this clonotype. The chain employs TRBV5-4 and TRBJ1-4, with a weak D call TRBD1 (5 bases). Germline-derived CDR1 and CDR2 are SGHNT and YYREEE (reference sequence). Trimming shortened V by 1 base and J by 8 bases, and 9 bases separated the two germline ends. The CDR3 is 13 amino acids. Here the CDR3 reads CASSLWGGEKLFF. The CDR3 nucleotides read TGTGCCAGCAGCTTGTGGGGCGGAGAAAAACTGTTTTTT.

Remarks on this clonotype: This clone may be a read error of a much larger clone one base away. This chain joins TRBV28 and TRBJ1-6; D is unresolved. The V gene's germline CDR1 is MDHEN and CDR2 SYDVKM. The CDR3 spans 13 residues. The CDR3 region has the DNA TGTGCCAGCAATTTCGCGGAAAATTCACCCCACCACTTT. It codes for CASNFAENSPHHF. The whole variable domain, remainder taken from reference TRBV28 and TRBJ1-6, is DVKVTQSSRYLVKRTGEKVFLECVQDMDHENMFWYRQDPGLGLRLIYFSYDVKMKEKGDIPEGYSVSREKKERFSLILESASTNQTSMYLCASNFAENSPHHFGNGTRLTVT.

V and J are TRBV30 and TRBJ2-1; the D gene could be TRBD1 or TRBD2 (6 bases each). Deletions cut 4 bases from V and 2 bases from J, with 9 bases between. The CDR3 spans 13 residues. The germline V gene has CDR1 GTSNPN and CDR2 SVGIG (reference sequence). In nucleotides, the CDR3 is TGTGCCTGGAAGGGGGGAACCTACAATGAGCAGTTCTTC. It is translated as CAWKGGTYNEQFF.

This clonotype showed up just a few times. The chain is built from TRBV20-1 and TRBJ2-7; D gene unclear. Germline lookup yields CDR1 DFQATT and CDR2 SNEGSKA (reference sequence). The V and J ends lost 0 bases and 0 bases respectively, with 3 bases between them. The CDR3 loop spans 12 amino acids. The CDR3 bases are TGCAGTGCTAGAGAGGCCTCCTACGAGCAGTACTTC. This sequence encodes CSAREASYEQYF.

A word on this clonotype: Lacking the conserved final phenylalanine or tryptophan, this CDR3 likely reflects a read error. The genes are TRBV2 and TRBJ2-4; 13 bases are a match to TRBD2. With V trimmed by 7 bases and J by 0 bases, 6 bases remained unmatched. CDR1 is SNHLY, CDR2 FYNNEI, per germline. The CDR3 has 17 residues. This CDR3 is CASNPGLAGLAKNIQYS. CDR3 bases: TGTGCCAGCAATCCGGGACTAGCGGGACTAGCCAAAAACATTCAGTACTCC.

This clonotype was seen ten or more times. This rearrangement joins TRBV4-3 to TRBJ1-4, with D unresolved. The germline V and J ends were trimmed by 1 base and 8 bases, with 11 bases remaining between them. Germline V gene data show CDR1 as LGHNA and CDR2 as YSLEER. The CDR3 is 14 amino acids. CDR3 region: CASSQALGSEKLFF. For the CDR3, the DNA is TGCGCCAGCAGCCAAGCTCTGGGGAGCGAAAAACTGTTTTTT.

Remarks on this clonotype: Here the CDR3 omits its conserved ending phenylalanine or tryptophan, so a read error is the likely source. The chain combines TRBV6-1 with TRBJ2-7, with D unresolved. CDR3 length: 14 residues. With 3 bases removed from V and 2 bases from J, the gap between germline ends came to 11 bases. Germline loops: CDR1 MNHNS, CDR2 SASEGT. CDR3 sequence (DNA): TGTGCCAGCAGTGAGCGACCCAGTGCCTACGAGCAGTACTAC. Translation gives CASSERPSAYEQYY.

The genes are TRBV4-1 and TRBJ2-1; D is undetermined. V was cut by 0 bases and J by 5 bases, with 5 bases left in between. The CDR3 is made up of 13 amino acids. Germline values: CDR1 MGHRA, CDR2 YSYEKL. The chain's CDR3 is CASSQDVNNEQFF. CDR3 bases: TGCGCCAGCAGCCAAGATGTCAACAATGAGCAGTTCTTC.

This clonotype was counted between two and nine times. Sequence at one end of the junction differs from germline and may be a read error. The chain recombines TRBV2 with TRBJ2-7; TRBD1 might be the D (5 bases). The germline gives CDR1 SNHLY, CDR2 FYNNEI. The CDR3 contains 13 residues. The CDR3 DNA sequence: TGTGCCAACAGTGAGGACACAGACTACGAGCAGTACTTC. Protein sequence: CANSEDTDYEQYF.

Regarding this clonotype: This could be a read error, since a much larger clone is one nucleotide away. The chain is built from TRBV14 and TRBJ2-3; no clear D. With 0 bases removed from V and 5 bases from J, the gap between germline ends came to 3 bases. Germline assignment: CDR1 SGHDN and CDR2 FVKESK. The CDR3 totals 12 residues. The CDR3 DNA follows: TGTGCCAGCAGCCAAGAGGGAGATACGCAGTATTTT. Encoded protein: CASSQEGDTQYF.

This clonotype was observed a handful of times. V usage is TRBV23-1 and J usage is TRBJ1-5; 7 bases are a match to TRBD1. TRBV23-1 is an ORF for which the function is uncertain. The CDR3 is 17 amino acids. Unmatched junction bases numbered 6, after V lost 1 base and J lost 0 bases. The CDR3 protein is CASSQYLGGYSNQPQHF. DNA for the CDR3: TGCGCCAGCAGTCAATACCTAGGGGGCTATAGCAATCAGCCCCAGCATTTT.

CDR3 in amino acids: CASSIYISGANVLTF. The CDR3 nucleotides are TGTGCCAGTAGTATATACATCTCTGGGGCCAACGTCCTGACTTTC. The chain is built from TRBV19 and TRBJ2-6, with D uncertain. CDR1 and CDR2 from the germline V gene are LNHDA and SQIVND (reference sequence). This CDR3 has 15 amino acids. The germline V and J ends were trimmed by 2 bases and 0 bases, with 5 bases remaining between them.